Following are 5 T cell receptor beta chains from one sample sequenced in a study of blood T cell repertoires in COVID-19. Clones were sequenced by immunoSEQ multiplex PCR, and TCRdb holds only the in-frame ones, with some missing. The sample carries under 300,000 clones, 70% to 90% recorded once. The sequenced material came from peripheral blood. These receptors were collected from a woman in her forties who had recovered from COVID-19.

This clone came up once. The chain is built from TRBV24-1 and TRBJ2-2; TRBD1 aligns across 10 bases. The CDR3 totals 15 residues. Germline values: CDR1 KGHDR, CDR2 SFDVKD. Losses at the gene ends were 5 bases for V and 5 bases for J; bases not matched to a gene: 4. The CDR3 DNA reads as TGTGCCACCAGTGGGGGACAGGGGTCGACCGGGGAGCTGTTTTTT. This encodes CATSGGQGSTGELFF.

The chain is built from TRBV7-2 and TRBJ1-4; D is unclear. V lost 1 base, J lost 8 bases, and 8 bases lay in between. Germline V lookup: CDR1 SGHTA, CDR2 FQGNSA. The CDR3 spans 13 residues. DNA for the CDR3: TGTGCCAGCAGCTTAGAGAGGGTAGAAAAACTGTTTTTT. This gives the protein CASSLERVEKLFF. The full variable domain, completed using reference TRBV7-2 and TRBJ1-4, is GAGVSQSPSNKVTEKGKDVELRCDPISGHTALYWYRQSLGQGLEFLIYFQGNSAPDKSGLPSDRFSAERTGGSVSTLTIQRTQQEDSAVYLCASSLERVEKLFFGSGTQLSVL.

The J gene is TRBJ1-2, the V gene TRBV30; D perhaps matches TRBD1 (5 bases). Germline CDR1 is GTSNPN and CDR2 is SVGIG (reference sequence). The CDR3 has 11 residues. V lost 2 bases to trimming and J lost 11 bases, with 12 bases between them. Here the CDR3 reads CAWSYVGQYTF. CDR3 nucleotides: TGTGCCTGGAGTTACGTGGGGCAATACACCTTC.

The chain links TRBV27 to TRBJ2-7, with 7 bases fitting TRBD2. The CDR3 is made up of 16 amino acids. Germline V gene sequence: CDR1 MNHEY, CDR2 SMNVEV (reference sequence). Germline trimming cut 2 bases from V and 4 bases from J; bases unmatched to any gene: 11. The CDR3 coding sequence is TGTGCCAGCAGTTTACGGGGGGAGCCGATGGGGTACGAGCAGTACTTC. Its protein product is CASSLRGEPMGYEQYF.

V gene TRBV6-2 or TRBV6-3 combines with J gene TRBJ1-5; TRBD1 matches at 10 bases. Germline assignment: CDR1 MNHEY and CDR2 SVGEGT. CDR3 length: 15 amino acids. The J segment lost 4 bases and the V segment lost 4 bases, leaving 4 bases of the junction unmatched. CDR3 in amino acids: CASSWGQGPNQPQHF. CDR3 bases: TGTGCCAGCAGTTGGGGACAGGGGCCGAATCAGCCCCAGCATTTT.